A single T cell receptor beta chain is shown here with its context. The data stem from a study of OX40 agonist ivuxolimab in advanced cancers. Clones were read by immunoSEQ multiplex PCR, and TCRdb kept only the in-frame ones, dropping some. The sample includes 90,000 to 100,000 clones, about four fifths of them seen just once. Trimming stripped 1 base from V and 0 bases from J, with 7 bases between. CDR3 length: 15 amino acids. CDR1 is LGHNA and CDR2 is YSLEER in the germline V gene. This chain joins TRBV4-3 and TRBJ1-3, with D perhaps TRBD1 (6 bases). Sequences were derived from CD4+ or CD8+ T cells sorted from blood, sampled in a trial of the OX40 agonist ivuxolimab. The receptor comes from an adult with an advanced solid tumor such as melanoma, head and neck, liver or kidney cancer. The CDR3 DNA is TGCGCCAGCAGCCAAGGGACAGCCTCTGGAAACACCATATATTTT. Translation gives CASSQGTASGNTIYF.